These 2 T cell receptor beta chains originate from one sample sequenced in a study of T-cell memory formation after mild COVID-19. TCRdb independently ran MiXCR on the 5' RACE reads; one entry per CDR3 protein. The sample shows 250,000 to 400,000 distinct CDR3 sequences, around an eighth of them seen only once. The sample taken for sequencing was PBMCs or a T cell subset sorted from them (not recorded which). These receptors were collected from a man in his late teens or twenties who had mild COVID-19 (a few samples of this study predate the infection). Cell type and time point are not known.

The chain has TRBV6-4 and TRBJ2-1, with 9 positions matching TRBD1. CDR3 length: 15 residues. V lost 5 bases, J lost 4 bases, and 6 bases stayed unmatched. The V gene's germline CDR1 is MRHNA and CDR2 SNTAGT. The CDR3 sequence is CASSRQGDKYNEQFF. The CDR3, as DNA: TGTGCCAGCAGTAGACAGGGGGACAAATACAATGAGCAGTTCTTC.

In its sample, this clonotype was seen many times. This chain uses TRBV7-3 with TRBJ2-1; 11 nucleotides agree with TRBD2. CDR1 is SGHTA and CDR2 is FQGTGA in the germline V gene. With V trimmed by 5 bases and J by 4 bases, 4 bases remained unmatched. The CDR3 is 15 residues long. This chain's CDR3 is CASSAGLAVYNEQFF. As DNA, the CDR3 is TGTGCCAGCAGCGCGGGACTAGCGGTGTACAATGAGCAGTTCTTC.